This T cell receptor (beta chain) was captured by sequencing in a study of shared clonotypes between healthy human individuals. This clone showed up just a few times. Approximately 210 ng DNA, tens of thousands of T cell genomes, went into each sorted-subset replicate PCR. Clones were sequenced by immunoSEQ multiplex PCR, and TCRdb holds only the in-frame ones, with some missing. In the table there are 550,000 to 850,000 clones, approximately 74% of which are singletons. V lost 2 bases to trimming and J lost 3 bases, with 11 bases between them. This CDR3 comprises 14 residues. The germline V gene has CDR1 SGHDT and CDR2 YYEEEE.

The J gene is TRBJ2-5, the V gene TRBV5-6, with D perhaps TRBD1 or TRBD2 (5 bases each). Sequenced: memory CD4+ T cells sorted from blood. Subset meaning: CD45RA-negative fraction. The sequence was obtained from a woman in her thirties in good health. The CDR3 DNA follows: TGTGCCAGCAGCTTTTCCGGGACCAAAGAGACCCAGTACTTC. Translation: CASSFSGTKETQYF.